What follows are 8 T cell receptor delta chains derived from one specimen sequenced in a study of Vδ1+ human thymocytes. General study results and limits: Thymic TRG and TRD repertoires appeared highly polyclonal.

The template was reverse-transcribed extracted RNA. CDR3 amplicons came from multiplex PCR with pooled V-gene forward and constant-region reverse primers. TCRdb re-called clones from the multiplex PCR reads using CATT. The data hold tens of thousands of delta-chain clones, with more than 13% observed a single time. These receptors lack a known antigen. The sample taken for sequencing was Vdelta1+ gamma-delta thymocytes from the thymus. Subset specified: FACS-sorted CD3+ TCRalphabeta- TCRVdelta1+ TCRVdelta2- thymocytes. The receptors were gathered from a girl in the first two years of life who had congenital heart surgery.

This clone was seen a few times. The V and J genes are TRDV1 and TRDJ1; D is ambiguous. Trimming removed 0 bases from V and 6 bases from J, with 14 bases in between. In germline, CDR1 is TSWWSYY, CDR2 QGS. The CDR3 spans 15 residues. CDR3 in amino acids: CALGELSAPRNKLIF. The DNA of the CDR3 is TGTGCTCTTGGGGAACTTTCCGCCCCTAGGAATAAACTCATCTTT.

The rearrangement uses TRDV1 and TRDJ1; 7 positions match TRDD3. Germline assignment: CDR1 TSWWSYY and CDR2 QGS. The trim removed 0 bases at V and 8 bases at J, leaving 24 bases unmatched. The CDR3 has 20 amino acids. The CDR3 spells CALGELYTCTGDLRTHKLIF. The CDR3 DNA follows: TGTGCTCTTGGGGAACTATACACCTGTACTGGGGACCTTAGGACCCACAAACTCATCTTT.

Comment on this clone: A read error may explain this, as a much larger clone is one base away. Other DNA variants within this sample encode the same CDR3. The chain carries TRDV2 and TRDJ1, with 7 bases that match TRDD3. The CDR3 loop spans 14 amino acids. CDR1 and CDR2 from the germline V gene are GEAIGNYY and EKD. The CDR3 loop reads CACDTGWGFGKLIF. CDR3 sequence (DNA): TGTGCCTGTGACACCGGCTGGGGGTTCGGTAAACTCATCTTC.

The chain links TRDV1 to TRDJ1; D gene unclear. CDR3 length: 19 residues. The V end lost 4 bases, the J end lost 0 bases, and 24 bases lay between the germline ends. Germline V gives CDR1 TSWWSYY, CDR2 QGS. The CDR3 bases are TGTGCTCTTGGGGTACGGGAGGGGTTTGAGCCGCCGTACACCGATAAACTCATCTTT. This translates into CALGVREGFEPPYTDKLIF.

This clone has just a few counts. The chain joins TRAV29/DV5 to TRDJ1; TRDD3 matches 9 bases. The CDR3 runs 20 residues. Germline V gene data show CDR1 as NSMFDY and CDR2 as ISSIKDK. The trim removed 0 bases at V and 6 bases at J, leaving 24 bases unmatched. The CDR3 DNA follows: TGTGCAGCAAGCGCTCCCTACCAAGGAACTGGGGGACCACTAGGACATAAACTCATCTTT. The encoded protein is CAASAPYQGTGGPLGHKLIF.

About this clone itself: The limits of the CDR3 on the DNA are not certain, so only TCRdb's listed CDR3 is given. The chain employs TRAV29/DV5 and TRDJ1; the D call TRDD3 from the table was never checked on the DNA. The V gene's germline CDR1 is NSMFDY and CDR2 ISSIKDK. Inclusive of both ends, the CDR3 amounts to 22 amino acids. The CDR3 loop is CSVLLCSRDFLRLMGAPDKLIF.

The chain carries TRDV1 and TRDJ1, with TRDD3 matching 11 bases. Losses at the gene ends were 3 bases for V and 7 bases for J; bases not matched to a gene: 22. The CDR3 contains 20 residues. The germline V gene encodes CDR1 TSWWSYY and CDR2 QGS. The CDR3 sequence: CALGDVVYWGIWSQIGKLIF. In nucleotides, the CDR3 is TGTGCTCTTGGGGACGTGGTCTACTGGGGGATATGGAGTCAGATTGGTAAACTCATCTTT.

This clone has a handful of counts. This rearrangement joins TRDV2 to TRDJ3, with 8 bases aligning to TRDD3. Trimming cost V 0 bases and J 2 bases; bases outside gene matches: 5. The CDR3 runs 18 residues. From germline, CDR1 is GEAIGNYY and CDR2 EKD. CDR3 nucleotide sequence: TGTGCCTGTGACACCGTACTGGGGGGGGCCTGGGACACCCGACAGATGTTTTTC. It translates to CACDTVLGGAWDTRQMFF.